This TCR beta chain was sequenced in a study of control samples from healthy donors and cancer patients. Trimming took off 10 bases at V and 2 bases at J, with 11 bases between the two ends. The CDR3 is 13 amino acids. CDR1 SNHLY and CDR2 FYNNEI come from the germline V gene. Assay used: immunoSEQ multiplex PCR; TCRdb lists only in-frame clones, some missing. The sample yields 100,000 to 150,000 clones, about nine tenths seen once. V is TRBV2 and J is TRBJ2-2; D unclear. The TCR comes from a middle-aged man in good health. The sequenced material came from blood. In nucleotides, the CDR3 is TGTGCCACGAGACTTTTAAACACCGGGGAGCTGTTTTTT. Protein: CATRLLNTGELFF.